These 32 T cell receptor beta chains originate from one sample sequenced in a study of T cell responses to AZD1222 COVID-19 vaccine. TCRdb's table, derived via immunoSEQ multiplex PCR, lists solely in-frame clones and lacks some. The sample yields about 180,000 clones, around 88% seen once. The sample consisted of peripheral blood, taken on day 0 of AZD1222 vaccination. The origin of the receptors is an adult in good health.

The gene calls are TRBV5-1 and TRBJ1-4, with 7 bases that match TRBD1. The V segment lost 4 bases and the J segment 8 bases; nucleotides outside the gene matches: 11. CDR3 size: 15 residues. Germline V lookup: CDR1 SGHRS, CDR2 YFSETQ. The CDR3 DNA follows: TGCGCCAGCAGCCCGGGAATAACAGGGGCCGAAAAACTGTTTTTT. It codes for CASSPGITGAEKLFF.

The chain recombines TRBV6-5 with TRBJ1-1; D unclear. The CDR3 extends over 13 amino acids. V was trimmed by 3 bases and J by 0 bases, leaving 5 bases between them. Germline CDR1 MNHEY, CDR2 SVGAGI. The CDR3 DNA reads TGTGCCAGCAGTTATACACTGAACACTGAAGCTTTCTTT. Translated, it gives CASSYTLNTEAFF.

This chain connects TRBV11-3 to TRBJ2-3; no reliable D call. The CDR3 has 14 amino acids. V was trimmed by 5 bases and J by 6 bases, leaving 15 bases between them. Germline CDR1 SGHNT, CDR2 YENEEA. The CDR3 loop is CASSKMGPADTQYF. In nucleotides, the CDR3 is TGTGCCAGCAGCAAAATGGGTCCGGCGGATACGCAGTATTTT. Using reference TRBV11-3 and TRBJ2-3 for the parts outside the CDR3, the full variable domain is EAGVVQSPRYKIIEKKQPVAFWCNPISGHNTLYWYLQNLGQGPELLIRYENEEAVDDSQLPKDRFSAERLKGVDSTLKIQPAELGDSAVYLCASSKMGPADTQYFGPGTRLTVL.

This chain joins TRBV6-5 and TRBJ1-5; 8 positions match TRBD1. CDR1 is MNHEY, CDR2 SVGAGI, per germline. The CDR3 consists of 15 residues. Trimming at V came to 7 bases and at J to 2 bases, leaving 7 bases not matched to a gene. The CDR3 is CASIPGGLGNQPQHF. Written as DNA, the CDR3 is TGTGCCAGCATTCCAGGGGGCTTGGGCAATCAGCCCCAGCATTTT.

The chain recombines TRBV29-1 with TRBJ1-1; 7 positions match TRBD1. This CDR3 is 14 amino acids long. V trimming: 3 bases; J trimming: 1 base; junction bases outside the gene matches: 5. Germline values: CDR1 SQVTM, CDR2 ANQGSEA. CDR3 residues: CSVEDRPTNTEAFF. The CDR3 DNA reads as TGCAGCGTTGAGGACAGGCCTACGAACACTGAAGCTTTCTTT.

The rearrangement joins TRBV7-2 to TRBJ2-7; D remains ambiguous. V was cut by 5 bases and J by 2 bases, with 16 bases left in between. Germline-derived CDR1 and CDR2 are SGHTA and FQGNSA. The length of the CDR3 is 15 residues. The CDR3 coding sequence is TGTGCCAGCAGCCCGGTTGAGTGGAACCCCTACGAGCAGTACTTC. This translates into CASSPVEWNPYEQYF.

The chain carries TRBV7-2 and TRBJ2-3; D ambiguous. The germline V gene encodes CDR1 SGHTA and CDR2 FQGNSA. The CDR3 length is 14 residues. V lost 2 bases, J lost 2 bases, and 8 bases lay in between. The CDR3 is CASSLRQITDTQYF. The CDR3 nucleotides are TGTGCCAGCAGCTTACGGCAAATCACAGATACGCAGTATTTT.

CDR3 residues: CASSLQGGSYNEQFF. In DNA, the CDR3 is TGCGCCAGCAGCTTACAGGGGGGTTCCTACAATGAGCAGTTCTTC. This chain uses TRBV5-1 with TRBJ2-1; 8 nucleotides match TRBD1. The germline V gene encodes CDR1 SGHRS and CDR2 YFSETQ. V shed 2 bases and J 1 base; nucleotides not matched to a gene: 2. The CDR3 spans 15 residues.

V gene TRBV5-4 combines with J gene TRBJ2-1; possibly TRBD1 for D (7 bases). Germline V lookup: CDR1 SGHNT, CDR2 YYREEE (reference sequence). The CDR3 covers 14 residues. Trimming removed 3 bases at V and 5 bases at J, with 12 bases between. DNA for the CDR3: TGTGCCAGCAGCTGGAGGGACAGTAACAATGAGCAGTTCTTC. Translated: CASSWRDSNNEQFF.

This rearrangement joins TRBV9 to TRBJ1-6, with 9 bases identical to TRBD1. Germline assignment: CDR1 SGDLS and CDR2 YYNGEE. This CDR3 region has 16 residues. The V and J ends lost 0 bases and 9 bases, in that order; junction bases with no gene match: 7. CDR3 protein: CASSVEGQGRGSPLHF. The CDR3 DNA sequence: TGTGCCAGCAGCGTAGAAGGACAGGGGAGAGGTTCACCCCTCCACTTT.

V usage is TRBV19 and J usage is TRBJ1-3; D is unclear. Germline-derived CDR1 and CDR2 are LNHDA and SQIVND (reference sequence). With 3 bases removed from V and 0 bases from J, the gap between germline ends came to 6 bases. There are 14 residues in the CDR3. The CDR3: CASSMSRSGNTIYF. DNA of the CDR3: TGTGCCAGTAGTATGAGTCGCTCTGGAAACACCATATATTTT.

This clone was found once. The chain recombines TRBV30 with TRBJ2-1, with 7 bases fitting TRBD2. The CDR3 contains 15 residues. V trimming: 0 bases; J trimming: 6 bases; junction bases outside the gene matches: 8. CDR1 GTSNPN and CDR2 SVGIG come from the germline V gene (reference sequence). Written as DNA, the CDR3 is TGTGCCTGGAGTGTAAGCGGCCCGGGAGGCAATGAGCAGTTCTTC. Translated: CAWSVSGPGGNEQFF.

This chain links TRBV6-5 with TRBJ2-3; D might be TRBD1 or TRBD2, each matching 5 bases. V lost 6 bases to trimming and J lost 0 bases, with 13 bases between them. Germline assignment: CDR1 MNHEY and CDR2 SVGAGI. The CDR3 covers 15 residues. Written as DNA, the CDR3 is TGTGCCAGCAGCAGGGACGAGGCTAGCACAGATACGCAGTATTTT. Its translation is CASSRDEASTDTQYF.

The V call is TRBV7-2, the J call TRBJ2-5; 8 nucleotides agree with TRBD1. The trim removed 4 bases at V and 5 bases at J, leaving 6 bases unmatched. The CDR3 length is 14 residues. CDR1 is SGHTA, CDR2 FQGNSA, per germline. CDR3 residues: CASSSRQGRETQYF. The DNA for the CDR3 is TGTGCCAGCAGCTCCCGACAGGGGAGGGAGACCCAGTACTTC.

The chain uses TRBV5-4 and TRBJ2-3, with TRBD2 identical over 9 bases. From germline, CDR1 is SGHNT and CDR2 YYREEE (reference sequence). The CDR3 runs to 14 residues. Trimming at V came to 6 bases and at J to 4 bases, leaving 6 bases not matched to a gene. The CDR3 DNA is TGTGCCAGCACGCTTAGCGGGAGTGCAGATACGCAGTATTTT. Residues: CASTLSGSADTQYF.

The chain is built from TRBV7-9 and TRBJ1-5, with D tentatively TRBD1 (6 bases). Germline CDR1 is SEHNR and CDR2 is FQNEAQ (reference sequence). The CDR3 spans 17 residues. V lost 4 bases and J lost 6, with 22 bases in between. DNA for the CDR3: TGTGCCAGCAGCTCGATGTCGGGAAGGGGGGGCACTCAGCCCCAGCATTTT. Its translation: CASSSMSGRGGTQPQHF.

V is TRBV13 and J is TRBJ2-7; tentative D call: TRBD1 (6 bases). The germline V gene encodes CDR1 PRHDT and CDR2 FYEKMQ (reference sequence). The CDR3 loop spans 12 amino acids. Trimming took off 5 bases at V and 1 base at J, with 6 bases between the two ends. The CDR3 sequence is CASSGQSYEQYF. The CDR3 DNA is TGTGCCAGCAGCGGACAGTCCTACGAGCAGTACTTC.

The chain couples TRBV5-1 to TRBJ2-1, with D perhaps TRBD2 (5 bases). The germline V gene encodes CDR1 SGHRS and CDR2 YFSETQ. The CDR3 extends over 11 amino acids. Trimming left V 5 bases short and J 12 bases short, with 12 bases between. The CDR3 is CASRDSRGQFF. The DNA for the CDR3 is TGCGCCAGCAGGGATTCCCGGGGGCAGTTCTTC. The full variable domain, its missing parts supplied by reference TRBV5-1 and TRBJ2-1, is KAGVTQTPRYLIKTRGQQVTLSCSPISGHRSVSWYQQTPGQGLQFLFEYFSETQRNKGNFPGRFSGRQFSNSRSEMNVSTLELGDSALYLCASRDSRGQFFGPGTRLTVL.

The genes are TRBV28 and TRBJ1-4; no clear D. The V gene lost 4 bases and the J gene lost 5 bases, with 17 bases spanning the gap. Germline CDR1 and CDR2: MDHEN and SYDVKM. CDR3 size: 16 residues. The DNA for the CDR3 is TGTGCCAGCAGTTATCCGGACCTCGTGGAGAATGAAAAACTGTTTTTT. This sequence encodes CASSYPDLVENEKLFF.

The CDR3 spells CASSLAGTGTGHGYTF. Here the CDR3 DNA reads TGTGCCAGCAGCTTAGCAGGGACCGGGACGGGTCATGGCTACACCTTC. This rearrangement joins TRBV7-2 to TRBJ1-2; tentative D call: TRBD1 (5 bases). The CDR3 consists of 16 residues. CDR1 and CDR2 (germline): SGHTA, FQGNSA. Trimming shortened V by 0 bases and J by 6 bases, and 17 bases separated the two germline ends.

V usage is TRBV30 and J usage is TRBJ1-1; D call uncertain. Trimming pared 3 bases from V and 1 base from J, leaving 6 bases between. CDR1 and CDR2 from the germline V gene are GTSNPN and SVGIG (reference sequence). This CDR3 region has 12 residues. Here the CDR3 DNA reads TGTGCCTGGAGACGCCCGAACACTGAAGCTTTCTTT. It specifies CAWRRPNTEAFF.

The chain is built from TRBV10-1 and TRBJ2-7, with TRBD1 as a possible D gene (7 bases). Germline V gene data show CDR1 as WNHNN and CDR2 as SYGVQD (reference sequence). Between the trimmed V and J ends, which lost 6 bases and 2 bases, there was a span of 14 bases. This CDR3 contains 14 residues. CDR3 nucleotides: TGCGCCAGCAGAAACACAGGGGAGGCCTACGAGCAGTACTTC. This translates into CASRNTGEAYEQYF.

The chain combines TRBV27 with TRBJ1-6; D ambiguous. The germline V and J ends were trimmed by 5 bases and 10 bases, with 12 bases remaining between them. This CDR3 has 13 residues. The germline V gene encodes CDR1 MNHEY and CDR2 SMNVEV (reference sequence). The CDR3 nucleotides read TGTGCCAGCAGTCTTTACCCTAGGTCACCCCTCCACTTT. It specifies CASSLYPRSPLHF.

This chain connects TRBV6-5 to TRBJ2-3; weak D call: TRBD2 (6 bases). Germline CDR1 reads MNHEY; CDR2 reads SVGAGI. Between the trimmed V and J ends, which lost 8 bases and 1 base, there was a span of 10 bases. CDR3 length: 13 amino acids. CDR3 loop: CASSSGGTDTQYF. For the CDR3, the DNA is TGTGCCAGCTCCTCGGGGGGCACAGATACGCAGTATTTT.

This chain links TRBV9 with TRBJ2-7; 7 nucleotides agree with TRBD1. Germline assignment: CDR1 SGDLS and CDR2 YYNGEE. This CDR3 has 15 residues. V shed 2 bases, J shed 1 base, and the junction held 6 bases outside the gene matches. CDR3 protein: CASSVGQSISYEQYF. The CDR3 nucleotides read TGTGCCAGCAGCGTGGGACAGAGTATATCCTACGAGCAGTACTTC. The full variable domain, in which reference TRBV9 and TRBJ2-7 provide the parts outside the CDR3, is DSGVTQTPKHLITATGQRVTLRCSPRSGDLSVYWYQQSLDQGLQFLIQYYNGEERAKGNILERFSAQQFPDLHSELNLSSLELGDSALYFCASSVGQSISYEQYFGPGTRLTVT.

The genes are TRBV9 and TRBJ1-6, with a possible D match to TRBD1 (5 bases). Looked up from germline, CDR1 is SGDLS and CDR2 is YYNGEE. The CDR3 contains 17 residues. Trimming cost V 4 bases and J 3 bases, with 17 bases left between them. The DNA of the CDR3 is TGTGCCAGCAGCTCCGGTGGGCAGGGTGGCTATAATTCACCCCTCCACTTT. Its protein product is CASSSGGQGGYNSPLHF.

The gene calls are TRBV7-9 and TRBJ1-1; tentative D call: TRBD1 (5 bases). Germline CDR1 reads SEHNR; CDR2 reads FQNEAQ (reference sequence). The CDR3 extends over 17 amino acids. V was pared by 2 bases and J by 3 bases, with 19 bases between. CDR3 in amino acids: CASSLWSWGVGDTEAFF. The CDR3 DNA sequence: TGTGCCAGCAGCTTATGGAGTTGGGGGGTAGGAGACACTGAAGCTTTCTTT.

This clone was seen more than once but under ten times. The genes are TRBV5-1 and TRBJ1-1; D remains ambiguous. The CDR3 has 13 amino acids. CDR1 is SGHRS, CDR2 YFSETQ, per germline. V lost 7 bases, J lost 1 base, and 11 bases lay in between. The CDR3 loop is CASAPEGNTEAFF. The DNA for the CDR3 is TGCGCCAGCGCCCCTGAGGGGAACACTGAAGCTTTCTTT.

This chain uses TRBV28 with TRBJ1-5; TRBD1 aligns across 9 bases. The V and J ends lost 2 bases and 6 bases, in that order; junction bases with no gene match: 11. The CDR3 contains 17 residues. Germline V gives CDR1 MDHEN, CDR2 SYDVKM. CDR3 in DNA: TGTGCCAGCAGTTTAGTAGTAGCCGGGACAGGGTCTCAGCCCCAGCATTTT. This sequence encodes CASSLVVAGTGSQPQHF. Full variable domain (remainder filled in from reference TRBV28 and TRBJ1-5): DVKVTQSSRYLVKRTGEKVFLECVQDMDHENMFWYRQDPGLGLRLIYFSYDVKMKEKGDIPEGYSVSREKKERFSLILESASTNQTSMYLCASSLVVAGTGSQPQHFGDGTRLSIL.

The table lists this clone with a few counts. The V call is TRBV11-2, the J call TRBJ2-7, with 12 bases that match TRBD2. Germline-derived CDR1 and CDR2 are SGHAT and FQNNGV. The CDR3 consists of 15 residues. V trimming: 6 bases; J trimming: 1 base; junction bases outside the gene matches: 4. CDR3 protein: CASRSSGRVSYEQYF. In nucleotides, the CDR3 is TGTGCCAGCAGATCTAGCGGGAGGGTATCCTACGAGCAGTACTTC.

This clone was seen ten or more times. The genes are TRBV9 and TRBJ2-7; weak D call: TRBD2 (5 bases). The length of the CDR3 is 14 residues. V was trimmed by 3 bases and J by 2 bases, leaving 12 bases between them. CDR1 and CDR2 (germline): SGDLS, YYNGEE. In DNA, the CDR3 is TGTGCCAGCAGCGCCCAGGACGGGGCCTACGAGCAGTACTTC. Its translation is CASSAQDGAYEQYF.

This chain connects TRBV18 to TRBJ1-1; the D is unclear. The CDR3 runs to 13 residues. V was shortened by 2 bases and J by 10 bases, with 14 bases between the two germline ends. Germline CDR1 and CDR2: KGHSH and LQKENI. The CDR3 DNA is TGTGCCAGCTCACCAGACGTTGGGCAAGGAGCTTTCTTT. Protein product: CASSPDVGQGAFF.